This passage covers 25 T cell receptor beta chains from one sample sequenced in a study of cytomegalovirus exposure and HLA in healthy donors. Vbeta (60) and Jbeta (13) primers were used in the PCR. Libraries were prepared by immunoSEQ multiplex PCR; TCRdb keeps only in-frame clonotypes and omits some of them. The sample has 95,000 to 150,000 clones, 70% to 80% seen once. The sequenced sample consisted of PBMCs. All receptors come from a man aged 25-40 years in good health and CMV-seronegative.

This sequence joins TRBV19 and TRBJ2-2, with D perhaps matching TRBD2 (5 bases). Germline CDR1 reads LNHDA; CDR2 reads SQIVND (reference sequence). The ends were cut back, 7 bases at V and 1 base at J, with 10 bases in the middle. The length of the CDR3 is 14 residues. The CDR3 DNA sequence: TGTGCCAGTACGGGCGGGCTGAACACCGGGGAGCTGTTTTTT. Its translation is CASTGGLNTGELFF.

J is TRBJ1-2 and V is TRBV28; D remains unclear. Germline-derived CDR1 and CDR2 are MDHEN and SYDVKM. V was shortened by 2 bases and J by 8 bases, with 9 bases between the two germline ends. The CDR3 is made up of 12 amino acids. CDR3 in amino acids: CASSLVVEGYTF. CDR3 coding DNA: TGTGCCAGCAGTTTAGTGGTAGAGGGCTACACCTTC.

The chain recombines TRBV5-1 with TRBJ2-3; no clear D gene. The CDR3 length is 15 residues. The ends were cut back, 0 bases at V and 5 bases at J, with 13 bases in the middle. Germline CDR1 SGHRS, CDR2 YFSETQ. As DNA, the CDR3 is TGCGCCAGCAGCTTGGACAGTGCTTTAGTAGATACGCAGTATTTT. It is translated as CASSLDSALVDTQYF.

This chain joins TRBV5-1 and TRBJ2-2; D ambiguous. Germline V gene lookup returns CDR1 SGHRS and CDR2 YFSETQ. There are 14 residues in the CDR3. V was trimmed by 3 bases and J by 5 bases, leaving 11 bases between them. CDR3 nucleotides: TGCGCCAGCAGCTACACGGGTGAAACCGGGGAGCTGTTTTTT. It codes for CASSYTGETGELFF.

The J gene is TRBJ1-4, the V gene TRBV6-1, with 7 positions matching TRBD1. The CDR3 is 14 residues long. V shed 7 bases, J shed 4 bases, and the junction held 6 bases outside the gene matches. Germline V gene lookup returns CDR1 MNHNS and CDR2 SASEGT. The CDR3 reads CASKGARGNEKLFF. CDR3 bases: TGTGCCAGCAAGGGGGCGCGAGGTAATGAAAAACTGTTTTTT.

The V call is TRBV15, the J call TRBJ1-4, with no clear D. This CDR3 has 18 residues. The germline V gene encodes CDR1 LNHNV and CDR2 YYDKDF (reference sequence). The V and J ends lost 3 bases and 0 bases respectively, with 17 bases between them. The CDR3 nucleotides are TGTGCCACCAGCAGCCCCTTTGGCAGGCCTGCAACTAATGAAAAACTGTTTTTT. It translates to CATSSPFGRPATNEKLFF.

This clone was seen a few times. This chain uses TRBV28 with TRBJ2-7, with D hard to call. Germline CDR1 and CDR2: MDHEN and SYDVKM. This CDR3 has 16 residues. V was pared by 6 bases and J by 2 bases, with 20 bases between. DNA of the CDR3: TGTGCCAGCAGCCCCCTAGTCTCGTCTACCGCCTACGAGCAGTACTTC. It specifies CASSPLVSSTAYEQYF.

The chain combines TRBV28 with TRBJ2-1, with D uncertain. The CDR3 covers 14 residues. Per germline, CDR1 MDHEN and CDR2 SYDVKM. Trimming shortened V by 6 bases and J by 2 bases, and 11 bases separated the two germline ends. CDR3 DNA: TGTGCCAGCAGAGGAGTTGGCACCTACAATGAGCAGTTCTTC. It encodes CASRGVGTYNEQFF.

This chain connects TRBV30 to TRBJ1-3; a possible D gene is TRBD1 (6 bases). The CDR3 loop spans 16 amino acids. Germline lookup yields CDR1 GTSNPN and CDR2 SVGIG (reference sequence). The V and J ends lost 3 bases and 5 bases respectively, with 20 bases between them. The CDR3 bases are TGTGCCTGGAGAACCACAGGGATAGGATTGAGAAACACCATATATTTT. Translated: CAWRTTGIGLRNTIYF.

Only a few counts were recorded for this clone. CDR3 amino acids: CSVDRWDKKETQYF. The CDR3 DNA sequence: TGCAGCGTTGACCGCTGGGACAAGAAAGAGACCCAGTACTTC. V and J are TRBV29-1 and TRBJ2-5, with D possibly matching TRBD1 (6 bases). Germline V gives CDR1 SQVTM, CDR2 ANQGSEA. The germline V and J ends were trimmed by 3 bases and 3 bases, with 14 bases remaining between them. This CDR3 contains 14 residues. Based on the CDR3 plus reference TRBV29-1 and TRBJ2-5, the full variable domain is SAVISQKPSRDICQRGTSLTIQCQVDSQVTMMFWYRQQPGQSLTLIATANQGSEATYESGFVIDKFPISRPNLTFSTLTVSNMSPEDSSIYLCSVDRWDKKETQYFGPGTRLLVL.

This chain uses TRBV2 with TRBJ2-6; 8 nucleotides align to TRBD1. The CDR3 has 17 amino acids. CDR1 is SNHLY and CDR2 is FYNNEI in the germline V gene. J gave up 0 bases and V 6 bases, and 7 bases lay outside the gene matches. The CDR3 bases are TGTGCCAGCAGGGCGACAGGGGTCTTCTCTGGGGCCAACGTCCTGACTTTC. Its translation is CASRATGVFSGANVLTF.

The genes are TRBV6-5 and TRBJ2-2; tentatively, D is TRBD1 (5 bases). Trimming took 2 bases from V and 1 from J, leaving 8 bases between them. The germline V gene encodes CDR1 MNHEY and CDR2 SVGAGI. The CDR3 has 15 amino acids. The CDR3 DNA sequence: TGTGCCAGCAGTTACCTCACAGGGAACACCGGGGAGCTGTTTTTT. Amino acid sequence: CASSYLTGNTGELFF.

V and J are TRBV6-4 and TRBJ1-2, with TRBD1 identical over 8 bases. The CDR3 is 16 amino acids. Germline trimming cut 1 base from V and 6 bases from J; bases unmatched to any gene: 10. CDR1 MRHNA and CDR2 SNTAGT come from the germline V gene. The CDR3 loop is CASSDLPDRGGNGYTF. The CDR3 DNA reads TGTGCCAGCAGTGACTTGCCCGACAGGGGTGGAAATGGCTACACCTTC.

The chain couples TRBV10-3 to TRBJ1-5; D might be TRBD1 (6 bases). CDR3 length: 12 amino acids. Germline CDR1 ENHRY, CDR2 SYGVKD. Trimming pared 10 bases from V and 5 bases from J, leaving 12 bases between. The CDR3 here is CATSGVDQPQHF. The DNA of the CDR3 is TGTGCCACCTCAGGGGTTGATCAGCCCCAGCATTTT.

The chain is built from TRBV29-1 and TRBJ2-1, with 7 bases lining up with TRBD2. V shed 1 base and J 1 base; nucleotides not matched to a gene: 7. CDR3 size: 16 residues. Germline CDR1 SQVTM, CDR2 ANQGSEA. The chain's CDR3 is CSVEGGGTGSYNEQFF. The CDR3, as DNA: TGCAGCGTTGAAGGGGGAGGGACGGGGTCCTACAATGAGCAGTTCTTC.

This chain connects TRBV7-2 to TRBJ2-7, with a tentative D call TRBD1 (5 bases). The CDR3 extends over 15 amino acids. The V gene lost 2 bases and the J gene lost 2 bases, with 13 bases spanning the gap. Germline V gene lookup returns CDR1 SGHTA and CDR2 FQGNSA. CDR3 amino acids: CASSLQGSLAYEQYF. In nucleotides, the CDR3 is TGTGCCAGCAGCTTACAGGGCAGCTTAGCCTACGAGCAGTACTTC.

The chain combines TRBV10-3 with TRBJ1-2, with 8 bases identical to TRBD1. The CDR3 spans 14 residues. Germline CDR1 reads ENHRY; CDR2 reads SYGVKD. J lost 8 bases, V lost 3 bases, and 8 bases had no gene match. Here the CDR3 reads CAISDGQGRYGYTF. In nucleotides, the CDR3 is TGTGCCATCAGTGATGGACAGGGCAGATACGGCTACACCTTC.

This rearrangement joins TRBV5-1 to TRBJ2-4; TRBD1 matches 9 bases. The J segment lost 5 bases and the V segment lost 4 bases, leaving 10 bases of the junction unmatched. Germline V lookup: CDR1 SGHRS, CDR2 YFSETQ. The CDR3 consists of 16 residues. CDR3 amino acids: CASSGRTGVGENIQYF. In DNA, the CDR3 is TGCGCCAGCAGCGGTAGGACAGGGGTGGGGGAAAACATTCAGTACTTC.

The CDR3 nucleotides are TGTGCCTGGAGTAAGGGGGGGAATCAGCCCCAGCATTTT. Residues: CAWSKGGNQPQHF. The chain carries TRBV30 and TRBJ1-5; D might be TRBD1 (6 bases). The CDR3 length is 13 residues. Germline V gives CDR1 GTSNPN, CDR2 SVGIG (reference sequence). V shed 2 bases and J shed 4 bases, with 9 bases lying between them.

The rearrangement joins TRBV19 to TRBJ2-2; 7 nucleotides agree with TRBD2. Germline V CDR1 and CDR2: LNHDA, SQIVND (reference sequence). Unmatched junction bases numbered 4, after V lost 4 bases and J lost 2 bases. The CDR3 totals 15 residues. In DNA, the CDR3 is TGTGCCAGTAGTAGGCTAGCGGTAAACACCGGGGAGCTGTTTTTT. This codes for CASSRLAVNTGELFF.

The CDR3 DNA reads as TGTGCCTGGAGGAGCAGGGTTTTTTTCTACGAGCAGTACTTC. It specifies CAWRSRVFFYEQYF. This chain joins TRBV30 and TRBJ2-7, with TRBD1 as a possible D gene (5 bases). The CDR3 is 14 amino acids. Germline CDR1 reads GTSNPN; CDR2 reads SVGIG (reference sequence). The V end lost 3 bases, the J end lost 3 bases, and 15 bases lay between the germline ends.

J is TRBJ1-1 and V is TRBV7-2; 8 nucleotides match TRBD1. CDR1 is SGHTA and CDR2 is FQGNSA in the germline V gene. This CDR3 is built from 15 residues. The V and J ends lost 4 bases and 0 bases, in that order; junction bases with no gene match: 4. In DNA form, the CDR3 reads TGTGCCAGCAGCTATGTGACAGGGGTGAACACTGAAGCTTTCTTT. As protein: CASSYVTGVNTEAFF. Complete variable domain (other parts from reference TRBV7-2 and TRBJ1-1): GAGVSQSPSNKVTEKGKDVELRCDPISGHTALYWYRQSLGQGLEFLIYFQGNSAPDKSGLPSDRFSAERTGGSVSTLTIQRTQQEDSAVYLCASSYVTGVNTEAFFGQGTRLTVV.

The chain uses TRBV5-1 and TRBJ1-1; 8 bases align to TRBD1. The trim removed 3 bases at V and 5 bases at J, leaving 9 bases unmatched. CDR1 and CDR2 (germline): SGHRS, YFSETQ. The CDR3 has 15 residues. CDR3 sequence (DNA): TGCGCCAGCAGCTCCCTCGGACAGGGTAAGACTGAAGCTTTCTTT. Protein product: CASSSLGQGKTEAFF.

The J gene is TRBJ2-6, the V gene TRBV5-6, with 10 bases that match TRBD1. Germline V gives CDR1 SGHDT, CDR2 YYEEEE. Trimming at V came to 4 bases and at J to 3 bases, leaving 7 bases not matched to a gene. This CDR3 spans 17 amino acids. CDR3 residues: CASSPRQGAGGANVLTF. CDR3 coding DNA: TGTGCCAGCAGCCCGCGACAGGGGGCGGGTGGGGCCAACGTCCTGACTTTC.

The chain recombines TRBV4-1 with TRBJ1-5; D is unresolved. Trimming shortened V by 0 bases and J by 2 bases, and 11 bases separated the two germline ends. Germline V gene sequence: CDR1 MGHRA, CDR2 YSYEKL. The CDR3 loop spans 16 amino acids. The CDR3 DNA is TGCGCCAGCAGCCAAGAGGAGGGATCGGGCAATCAGCCCCAGCATTTT. It encodes CASSQEEGSGNQPQHF.